A single sample gave rise to the 10 T cell receptor beta chains below, sequenced in a study of blood T cells in healthy people across ages (dated by TCRdb to 2014 to 2015). Library construction relied on 5' RACE. Sequenced on an Illumina HiSeq 2500. A second PCR of about 7 to 12 cycles was run with a J-beta primer mix and a sample-barcoded 5' primer. The public reads were quality trimmed at Q25 with fastp and then assembled into clones with MiXCR by TCRdb, keeping productive beta chains. Rows are combined by CDR3 protein, so each entry shows the most common genes and DNA. A total of approximately 1,100,000 distinct CDR3 sequences appear in this sample, more than 40% of them only once. Approximately 17% of the sample goes to the ten largest clones. The specimen was blood. Receptors originate from a woman aged 55-69 years in good health.

Only a few counts were recorded for this clonotype. CDR3 DNA sequence: TGTGCCAGCCAACAGGGGTCTAACTATGGCTACACCTTC. Protein: CASQQGSNYGYTF. The V and J genes are TRBV25-1 and TRBJ1-2; 7 positions match TRBD1. V lost 8 bases, J lost 0 bases, and 3 bases stayed unmatched. CDR1 is MGHDK and CDR2 is SYGVNS in the germline V gene. The CDR3 consists of 13 residues.

The rearrangement joins TRBV6-6 to TRBJ1-2; no clear D. Trimming shortened V by 6 bases and J by 6 bases, and 14 bases separated the two germline ends. Per the germline V gene, CDR1 is MNHNY and CDR2 is SVGAGI (reference sequence). CDR3 length: 13 amino acids. DNA of the CDR3: TGTGCCAGCAGACCTTCCATTACGGATGGCTACACCTTC. Translation gives CASRPSITDGYTF.

The chain links TRBV20-1 to TRBJ2-4, with 11 bases fitting TRBD1. V was clipped by 6 bases and J by 13 bases; unmatched bases: 11. Germline V gene data show CDR1 as DFQATT and CDR2 as SNEGSKA (reference sequence). The CDR3 length is 13 residues. The CDR3 sequence is CSAQGQGVREQYF. For the CDR3, the DNA is TGCAGTGCACAGGGACAGGGGGTGAGGGAGCAGTACTTC.

This chain joins TRBV27 and TRBJ2-5; TRBD1 matches 8 bases. The junction had 6 bases not matched to a gene; V was cut back by 10 bases and J by 5 bases. Germline CDR1 and CDR2: MNHEY and SMNVEV (reference sequence). This CDR3 is built from 12 residues. The CDR3 region is CATGQGLETQYF. The CDR3 region has the DNA TGTGCCACCGGACAGGGTTTGGAGACCCAGTACTTC.

The chain recombines TRBV7-6 with TRBJ2-7; tentatively, D is TRBD1 or TRBD2 (5 bases each). V dropped 5 bases and J dropped 4 bases, with 24 bases sitting between them. The CDR3 runs 17 residues. The germline V gene has CDR1 SGHVS and CDR2 FNYEAQ. The CDR3 loop is CASSLPGARVIFYEQYF. CDR3 DNA sequence: TGTGCCAGCAGCCTTCCCGGGGCCAGGGTGATTTTTTACGAGCAGTACTTC.

This chain uses TRBV12-3 or TRBV12-4 with TRBJ2-3, with D possibly matching TRBD2 (7 bases). V lost 7 bases to trimming and J lost 4 bases, with 15 bases between them. This CDR3 is built from 14 residues. CDR3 loop: CASIGGGKADTQYF. The CDR3 coding sequence is TGTGCCAGCATAGGCGGGGGCAAAGCAGATACGCAGTATTTT.

There are a few counts of this clonotype. Here the CDR3 DNA reads TGTGCCAGCAGTGAACGGCAGGCCCAAGAGACCCAGTACTTC. Protein sequence: CASSERQAQETQYF. The chain combines TRBV2 with TRBJ2-5; D ambiguous. CDR3 length: 14 residues. In germline, CDR1 is SNHLY, CDR2 FYNNEI. V dropped 2 bases and J dropped 1 base, with 8 bases sitting between them.

This clonotype occurred once. CDR3 DNA sequence: TGTGCCAGCAGTTTCGTATATCAGCCCCAGCATTTT. It translates to CASSFVYQPQHF. The rearrangement uses TRBV28 and TRBJ1-5, with D unresolved. V dropped 3 bases and J dropped 5 bases, with 5 bases sitting between them. CDR1 is MDHEN, CDR2 SYDVKM, per germline. CDR3 length: 12 amino acids.

The chain carries TRBV6-1 and TRBJ2-1; 9 bases match TRBD2. Judging by the DNA end, TRBJ2-7 fits better; the J call may be wrong. This CDR3 region has 13 residues. Looked up from germline, CDR1 is MNHNS and CDR2 is SASEGT. The CDR3 protein is CATIAGVAYEQYF. CDR3 DNA sequence: TGTGCCACCATAGCGGGAGTGGCCTACGAGCAGTACTTC.

The genes are TRBV29-1 and TRBJ2-3; D is uncertain. Germline lookup yields CDR1 SQVTM and CDR2 ANQGSEA. V was cut by 1 base and J by 6 bases, with 14 bases left in between. The CDR3 is 14 residues long. DNA for the CDR3: TGCAGCGTTGAAGGTACCTTAAGGGCTGATACGCAGTATTTT. Translation: CSVEGTLRADTQYF.